This TCR beta chain came from a study of blood T cells in healthy people across ages. This clonotype came up a few times. Its matching antigen is unknown. Study-level points and caveats: Long-lived donors exceeded aged donors in naive CD4+ cells and diversity. Strongly correlated with naive T cell percentage was TCR beta diversity.

Isolation per sample recovered at least 7 million PBMCs. It was with a sample-barcoded 5' primer and a J-beta primer mix that a second PCR of about 6 to 12 cycles was run. The yield of each sample was at least 3 million CDR3-containing paired-end reads. MiXCR, run by TCRdb on the 5' RACE reads, gives a single entry per CDR3 protein. The table has 1.6 million or so distinct CDR3 sequences, around 35% seen once. V dropped 2 bases and J dropped 5; count of bases not matched to a gene: 10. The CDR3 contains 16 residues. Germline V lookup: CDR1 SGHRS, CDR2 YFSETQ. The rearrangement links TRBV5-1 to TRBJ2-5, with 9 bases identical to TRBD2. Material for sequencing was blood. This sequence was found in a woman in her 30s in good health. CDR3 DNA sequence: TGCGCCAGCAGCTTCGCGGCGGGGGGGCTCGGGGAGACCCAGTACTTC. It yields the protein CASSFAAGGLGETQYF.